This T cell receptor (beta chain) derives from a study of T cells after yellow fever vaccination. On the study more broadly: In the case of low-cell-number fractions, SMART-Seq v4 Ultra Low Input was used for preparation. Study-level points and caveats: Peak timing came faster in the weaker secondary response, day 5 versus 15. Clonotypes appearing in both CD4 and CD8 compartments existed, and their share was small.

This clonotype came up a few times. Antigen: not known. A 5'RACE template-switching step, the method used to make TCR cDNA, added a universal primer site and UMIs. MiXCR, applied by TCRdb to the 5' RACE reads, yields one record per CDR3 protein. The profile shows some 300,000 distinct CDR3 sequences, about 10% of them singletons. CDR3 size: 15 residues. Germline values: CDR1 SGHDT, CDR2 YYEEEE. Between the trimmed V and J ends, which lost 0 bases and 5 bases, there was a span of 15 bases. The source is a man aged 18 to 29 who received the YFV17D yellow fever vaccine. Specimen: CD4+ T cells sorted from PBMCs, collected 5 days after the yellow fever booster vaccination. This chain links TRBV5-6 with TRBJ2-7; D unresolved. The CDR3 DNA is TGTGCCAGCAGCTTGGTGGGGAACGACGTCGACGAGCAGTACGTC. Its protein is CASSLVGNDVDEQYV.